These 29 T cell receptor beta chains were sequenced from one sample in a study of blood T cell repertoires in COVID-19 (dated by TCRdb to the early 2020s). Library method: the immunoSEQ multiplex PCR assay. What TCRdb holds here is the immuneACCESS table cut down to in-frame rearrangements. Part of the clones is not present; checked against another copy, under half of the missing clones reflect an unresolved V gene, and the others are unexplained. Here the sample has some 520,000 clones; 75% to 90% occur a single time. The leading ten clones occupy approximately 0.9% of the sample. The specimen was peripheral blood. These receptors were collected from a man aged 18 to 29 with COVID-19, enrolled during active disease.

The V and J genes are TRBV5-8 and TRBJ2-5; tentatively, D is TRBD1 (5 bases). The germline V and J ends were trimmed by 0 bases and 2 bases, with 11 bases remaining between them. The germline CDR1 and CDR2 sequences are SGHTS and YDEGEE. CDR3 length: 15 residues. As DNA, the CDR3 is TGTGCCAGCAGCTTGGGGCACAGGAGTCAAGAGACCCAGTACTTC. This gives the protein CASSLGHRSQETQYF.

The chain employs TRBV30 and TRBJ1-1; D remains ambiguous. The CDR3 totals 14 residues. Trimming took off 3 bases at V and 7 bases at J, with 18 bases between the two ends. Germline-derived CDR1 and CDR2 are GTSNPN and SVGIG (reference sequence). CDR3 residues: CAWRDDLGTIEAFF. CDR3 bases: TGTGCCTGGAGGGATGACTTAGGAACCATTGAAGCTTTCTTT. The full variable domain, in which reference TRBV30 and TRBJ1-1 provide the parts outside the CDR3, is SQTIHQWPATLVQPVGSPLSLECTVEGTSNPNLYWYRQAAGRGLQLLFYSVGIGQISSEVPQNLSASRPQDRQFILSSKKLLLSDSGFYLCAWRDDLGTIEAFFGQGTRLTVV.

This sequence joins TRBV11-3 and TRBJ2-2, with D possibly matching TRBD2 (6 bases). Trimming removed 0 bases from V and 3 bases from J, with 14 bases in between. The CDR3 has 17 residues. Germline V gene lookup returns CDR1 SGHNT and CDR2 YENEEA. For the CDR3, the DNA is TGTGCCAGCAGCTTAGATTTTGGAGGGAAGTACACCGGGGAGCTGTTTTTT. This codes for CASSLDFGGKYTGELFF.

Here the CDR3 reads CASGFVAGGPAEAFF. CDR3 coding DNA: TGTGCTAGTGGTTTCGTGGCAGGGGGCCCCGCTGAAGCTTTCTTT. This chain joins TRBV12-5 and TRBJ1-1; TRBD1 matches 8 bases. V lost 3 bases and J lost 6; bases outside the gene matches: 9. The CDR3 loop spans 15 amino acids. The germline V gene has CDR1 LGHNT and CDR2 FRNRAP. Full variable domain (outside the CDR3, taken from reference TRBV12-5 and TRBJ1-1): DARVTQTPRHKVTEMGQEVTMRCQPILGHNTVFWYRQTMMQGLELLAYFRNRAPLDDSGMPKDRFSAEMPDATLATLKIQPSEPRDSAVYFCASGFVAGGPAEAFFGQGTRLTVV.

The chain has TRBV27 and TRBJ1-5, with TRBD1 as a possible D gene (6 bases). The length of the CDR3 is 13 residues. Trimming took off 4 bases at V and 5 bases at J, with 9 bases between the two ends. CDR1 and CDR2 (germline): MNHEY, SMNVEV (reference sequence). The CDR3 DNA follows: TGTGCCAGCAGTTCAGGGGTTTATCAGCCCCAGCATTTT. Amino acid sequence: CASSSGVYQPQHF.

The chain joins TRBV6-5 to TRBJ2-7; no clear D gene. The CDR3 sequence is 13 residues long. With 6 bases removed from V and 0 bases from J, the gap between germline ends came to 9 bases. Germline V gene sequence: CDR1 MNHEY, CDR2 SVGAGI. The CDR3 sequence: CASSQGGSYEQYF. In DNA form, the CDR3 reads TGTGCCAGCAGCCAAGGCGGCTCCTACGAGCAGTACTTC.

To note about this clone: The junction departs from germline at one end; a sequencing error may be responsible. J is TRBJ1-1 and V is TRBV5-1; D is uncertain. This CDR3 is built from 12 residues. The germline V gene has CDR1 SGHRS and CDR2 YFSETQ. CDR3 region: CASSLYNNEAFF. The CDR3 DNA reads TGCGCCAGCAGCTTATATAACAATGAAGCTTTCTTT.

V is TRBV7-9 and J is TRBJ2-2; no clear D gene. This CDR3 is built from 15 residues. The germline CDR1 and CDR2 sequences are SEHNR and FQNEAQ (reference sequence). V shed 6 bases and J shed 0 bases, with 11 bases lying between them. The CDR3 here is CASRPGTANTGELFF. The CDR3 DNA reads TGTGCCAGCAGACCAGGAACAGCGAACACCGGGGAGCTGTTTTTT.

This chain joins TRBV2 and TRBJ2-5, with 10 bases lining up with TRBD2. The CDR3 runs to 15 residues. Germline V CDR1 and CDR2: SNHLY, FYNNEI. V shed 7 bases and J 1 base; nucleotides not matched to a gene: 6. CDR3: CASTSTSGAQETQYF. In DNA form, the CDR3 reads TGTGCCAGCACCTCCACTAGCGGGGCCCAAGAGACCCAGTACTTC. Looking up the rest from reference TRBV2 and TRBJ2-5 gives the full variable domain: EPEVTQTPSHQVTQMGQEVILRCVPISNHLYFYWYRQILGQKVEFLVSFYNNEISEKSEIFDDQFSVERPDGSNFTLKIRSTKLEDSAMYFCASTSTSGAQETQYFGPGTRLLVL.

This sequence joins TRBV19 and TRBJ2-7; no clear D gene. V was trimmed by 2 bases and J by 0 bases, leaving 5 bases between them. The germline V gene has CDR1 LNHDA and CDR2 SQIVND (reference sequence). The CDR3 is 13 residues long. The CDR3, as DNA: TGTGCCAGTAGTATATACATCTCCTACGAGCAGTACTTC. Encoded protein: CASSIYISYEQYF.

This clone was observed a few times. The CDR3: CATSEATGGWEQFF. DNA of the CDR3: TGTGCCACCAGTGAGGCGACAGGGGGCTGGGAGCAGTTCTTC. The chain has TRBV24-1 and TRBJ2-1; 10 bases are shared with TRBD1. Germline-derived CDR1 and CDR2 are KGHDR and SFDVKD. This CDR3 has 14 amino acids. V lost 4 bases to trimming and J lost 10 bases; unmatched junction nucleotides: 6.

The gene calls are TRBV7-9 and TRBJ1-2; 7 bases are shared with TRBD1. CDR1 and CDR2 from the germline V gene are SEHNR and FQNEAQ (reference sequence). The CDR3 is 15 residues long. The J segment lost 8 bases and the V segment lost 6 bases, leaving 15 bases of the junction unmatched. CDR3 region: CASRRDRTGGQGYTF. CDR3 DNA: TGTGCCAGCAGGCGTGACCGGACAGGCGGCCAGGGCTACACCTTC. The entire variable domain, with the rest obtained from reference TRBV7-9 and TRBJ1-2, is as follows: DTGVSQNPRHKITKRGQNVTFRCDPISEHNRLYWYRQTLGQGPEFLTYFQNEAQLEKSRLLSDRFSAERPKGSFSTLEIQRTEQGDSAMYLCASRRDRTGGQGYTFGSGTRLTVV.

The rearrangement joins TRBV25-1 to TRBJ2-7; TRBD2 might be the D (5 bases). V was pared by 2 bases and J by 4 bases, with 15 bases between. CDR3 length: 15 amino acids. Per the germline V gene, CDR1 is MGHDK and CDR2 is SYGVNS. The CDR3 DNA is TGTGCCAGCAGTGAAAACAATCCGGGGAAATACGAGCAGTACTTC. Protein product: CASSENNPGKYEQYF.

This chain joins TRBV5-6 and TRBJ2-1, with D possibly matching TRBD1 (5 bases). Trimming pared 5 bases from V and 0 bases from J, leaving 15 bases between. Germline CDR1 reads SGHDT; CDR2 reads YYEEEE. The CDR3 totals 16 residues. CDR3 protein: CASSKGPESSYNEQFF. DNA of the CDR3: TGTGCCAGCAGTAAGGGGCCGGAGAGCTCCTACAATGAGCAGTTCTTC.

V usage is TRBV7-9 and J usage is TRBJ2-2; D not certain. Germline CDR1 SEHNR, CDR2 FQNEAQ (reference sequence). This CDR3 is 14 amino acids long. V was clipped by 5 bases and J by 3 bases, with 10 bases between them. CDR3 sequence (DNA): TGTGCCAGCAGCCCTGATAGCTACACCGGGGAGCTGTTTTTT. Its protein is CASSPDSYTGELFF.

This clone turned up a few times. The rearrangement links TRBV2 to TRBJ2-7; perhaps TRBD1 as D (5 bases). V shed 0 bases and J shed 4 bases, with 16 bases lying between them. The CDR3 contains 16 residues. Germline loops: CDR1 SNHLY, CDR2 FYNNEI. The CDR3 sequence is CASSEARLGVKYEQYF. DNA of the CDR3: TGTGCCAGCAGTGAAGCGCGGTTAGGGGTCAAATACGAGCAGTACTTC.

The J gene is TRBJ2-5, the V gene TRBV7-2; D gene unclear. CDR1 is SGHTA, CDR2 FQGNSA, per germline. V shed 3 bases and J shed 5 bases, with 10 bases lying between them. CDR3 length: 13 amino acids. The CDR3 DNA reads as TGTGCCAGCAGCTTGCAGGTGGCGGAGACCCAGTACTTC. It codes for CASSLQVAETQYF.

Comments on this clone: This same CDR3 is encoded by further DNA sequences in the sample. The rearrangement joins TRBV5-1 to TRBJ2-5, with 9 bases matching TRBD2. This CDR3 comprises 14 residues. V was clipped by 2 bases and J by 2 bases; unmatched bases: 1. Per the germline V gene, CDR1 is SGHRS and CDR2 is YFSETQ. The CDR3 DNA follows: TGCGCCAGCAGCTTTGCGGGAGGGCAAGAGACCCAGTACTTC. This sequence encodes CASSFAGGQETQYF.

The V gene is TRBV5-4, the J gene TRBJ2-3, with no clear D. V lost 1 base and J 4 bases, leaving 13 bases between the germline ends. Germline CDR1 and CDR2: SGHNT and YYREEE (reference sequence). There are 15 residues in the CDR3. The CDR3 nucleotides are TGTGCCAGCAGCTTGTCTGTGCGCGATGCAGATACGCAGTATTTT. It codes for CASSLSVRDADTQYF.

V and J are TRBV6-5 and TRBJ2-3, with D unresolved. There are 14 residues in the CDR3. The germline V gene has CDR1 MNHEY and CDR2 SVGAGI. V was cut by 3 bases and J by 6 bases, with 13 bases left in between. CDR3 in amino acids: CASSYFGHRDTQYF. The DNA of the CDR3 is TGTGCCAGCAGTTATTTTGGCCACCGTGATACGCAGTATTTT.

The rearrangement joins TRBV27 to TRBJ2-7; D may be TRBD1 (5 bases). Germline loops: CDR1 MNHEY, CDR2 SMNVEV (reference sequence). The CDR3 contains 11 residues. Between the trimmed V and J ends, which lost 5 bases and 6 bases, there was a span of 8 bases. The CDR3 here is CASSVGLEQYF. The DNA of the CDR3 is TGTGCCAGCAGTGTGGGGCTCGAGCAGTACTTC.

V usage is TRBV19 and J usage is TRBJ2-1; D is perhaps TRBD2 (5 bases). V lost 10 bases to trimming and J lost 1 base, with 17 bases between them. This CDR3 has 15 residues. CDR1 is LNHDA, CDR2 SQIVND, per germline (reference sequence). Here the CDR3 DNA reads TGTGCCACCCGGGTCGCTAGCCGTTCCTACAATGAGCAGTTCTTC. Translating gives CATRVASRSYNEQFF.

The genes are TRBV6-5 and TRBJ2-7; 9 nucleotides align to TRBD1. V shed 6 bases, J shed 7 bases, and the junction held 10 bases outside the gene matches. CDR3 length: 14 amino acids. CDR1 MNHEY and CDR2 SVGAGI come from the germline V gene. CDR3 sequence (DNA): TGTGCCAGCAGGCAGACAGGGGGTTTGAGAGAGCAGTACTTC. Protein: CASRQTGGLREQYF.

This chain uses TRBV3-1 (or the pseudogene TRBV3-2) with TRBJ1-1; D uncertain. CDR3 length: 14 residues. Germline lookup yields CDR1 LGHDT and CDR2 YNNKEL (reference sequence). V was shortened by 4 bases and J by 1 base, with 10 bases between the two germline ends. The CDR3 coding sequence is TGTGCCAGCAGCCCGTGGAGAGCGAACACTGAAGCTTTCTTT. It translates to CASSPWRANTEAFF.

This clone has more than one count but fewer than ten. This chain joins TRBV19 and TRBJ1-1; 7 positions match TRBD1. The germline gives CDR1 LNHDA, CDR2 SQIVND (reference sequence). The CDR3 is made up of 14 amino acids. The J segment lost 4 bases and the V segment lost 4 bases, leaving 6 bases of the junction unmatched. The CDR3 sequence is CASSRTGVGTEAFF. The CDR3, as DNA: TGTGCCAGTAGTAGAACAGGGGTTGGCACTGAAGCTTTCTTT.

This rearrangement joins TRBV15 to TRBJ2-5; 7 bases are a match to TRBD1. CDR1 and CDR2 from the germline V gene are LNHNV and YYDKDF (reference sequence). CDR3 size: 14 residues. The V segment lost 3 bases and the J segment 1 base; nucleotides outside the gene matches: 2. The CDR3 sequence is CATSSPGGQETQYF. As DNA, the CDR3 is TGTGCCACCAGCAGCCCAGGGGGCCAAGAGACCCAGTACTTC. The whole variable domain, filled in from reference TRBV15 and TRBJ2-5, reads DAMVIQNPRYQVTQFGKPVTLSCSQTLNHNVMYWYQQKSSQAPKLLFHYYDKDFNNEADTPDNFQSRRPNTSFCFLDIRSPGLGDTAMYLCATSSPGGQETQYFGPGTRLLVL.

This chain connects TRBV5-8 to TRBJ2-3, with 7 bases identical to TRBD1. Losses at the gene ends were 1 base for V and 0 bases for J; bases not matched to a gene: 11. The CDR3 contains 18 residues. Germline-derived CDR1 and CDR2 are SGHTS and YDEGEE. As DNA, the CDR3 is TGTGCCAGCAGCTTGCGGGCTCGGGACAGCTTTAGCACAGATACGCAGTATTTT. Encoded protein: CASSLRARDSFSTDTQYF.

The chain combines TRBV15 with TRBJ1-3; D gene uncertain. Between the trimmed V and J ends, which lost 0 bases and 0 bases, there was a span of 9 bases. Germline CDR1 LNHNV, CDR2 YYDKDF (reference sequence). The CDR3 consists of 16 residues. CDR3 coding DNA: TGTGCCACCAGCAGAGATCTTGAGTCCTCTGGAAACACCATATATTTT. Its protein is CATSRDLESSGNTIYF.

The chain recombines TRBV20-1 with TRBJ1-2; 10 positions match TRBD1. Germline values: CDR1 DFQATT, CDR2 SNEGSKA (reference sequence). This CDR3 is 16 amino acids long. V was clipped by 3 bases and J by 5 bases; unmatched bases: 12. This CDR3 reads CSASRDGTGVNYGYTF. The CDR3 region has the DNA TGCAGTGCTAGTAGGGACGGGACAGGGGTGAATTATGGCTACACCTTC.